What follows is one TCR beta chain and its context. In germline, CDR1 is LNHDA, CDR2 SQIVND (reference sequence). The CDR3 has 16 residues. V dropped 5 bases and J dropped 2 bases, with 19 bases sitting between them. The sample originates from a study of shared clonotypes between healthy human individuals. For the study at large: CD4 naive and CD4 memory each took three plates per donor, while CD8 naive took two and CD8 memory one.

The data were produced by immunoSEQ multiplex PCR, yet TCRdb's version contains in-frame clones alone and is incomplete. The sample includes around 620,000 clones, roughly 95% seen only once; the top ten take about 0.11%. Terminally differentiated effector memory CD45RA+ cells were excluded by CCR7 positive selection of CD45RO-negative cells. This clonotype was sampled from a woman in her 30s in good health. The chain employs TRBV19 and TRBJ2-7; no firm D call. The sample comprised naive CD8+ T cells sorted from blood. This chain's CDR3 is CASSSSPQRVTYEQYF. The CDR3 DNA reads as TGTGCCAGTAGTTCATCCCCTCAGCGTGTTACCTACGAGCAGTACTTC.